Listed below are T cell receptor beta chains from one sample, sequenced in a study of T cell changes during pregnancy in multiple sclerosis. Measured with immunoSEQ multiplex PCR; TCRdb has only the in-frame clones, and not every one. The sample yields 45,000 to 55,000 clones, 80% to 95% seen once. The input for sequencing was peripheral blood, taken in the third trimester of pregnancy. These receptors came from a female donor with multiple sclerosis, enrolled in a pregnancy study. CDR3s include the opening cysteine and the closing phenylalanine or tryptophan. The D gene is left open where the match is weak. Some rows mark clone size as missing; the rest say once, few, many or name a class of expanded clone.

d_gene	abundance	v_gene	j_gene	CDR3aa	CDR3nt
NA	NA	TRBV6-6	TRBJ2-5	CASSYVTVETQYF	TGTGCCAGCAGTTATGTCACAGTGGAGACCCAGTACTTC
NA	NA	TRBV18	TRBJ2-5	CASSADRTVQYF	TGTGCCAGCTCAGCAGACAGGACGGTTCAGTACTTC
NA	NA	TRBV7-3	TRBJ2-1	CASSYDGGSYNEQFF	TGTGCCAGCAGCTACGACGGAGGATCCTACAATGAGCAGTTCTTC
NA	NA	TRBV5-4	TRBJ1-2	CASSLDSYGYTF	TGTGCCAGCAGCTTGGACAGCTATGGCTACACCTTC
NA	NA	TRBV28	TRBJ2-1	CAISDPSSYNEQFF	TGTGCCATCTCCGATCCGAGCTCCTACAATGAGCAGTTCTTC
NA	NA	TRBV7-6	TRBJ2-7	CASSRLYETGEQYF	TGTGCCAGCAGCCGATTATACGAAACCGGGGAGCAGTACTTC
NA	NA	TRBV7-2	TRBJ1-5	CASSLGDGVGNQPQHF	TGTGCCAGCAGCTTAGGAGACGGGGTCGGGAATCAGCCCCAGCATTTT
NA	NA	TRBV6-1	TRBJ2-1	CASSDSGDYNEQFF	TGTGCCAGCAGTGATTCAGGGGACTACAATGAGCAGTTCTTC
NA	NA	TRBV27	TRBJ1-2	CASSLSIGAGEGYTF	TGTGCCAGCAGTTTATCAATAGGGGCCGGTGAAGGCTACACCTTC
NA	NA	TRBV13	TRBJ1-1	CASSPRVAKNTEAFF	TGTGCCAGCAGCCCCCGGGTTGCAAAGAACACTGAAGCTTTCTTT
TRBD2	NA	TRBV4-1	TRBJ2-1	CASSLWTSGDEQFF	TGCGCCAGCAGCCTATGGACTAGCGGTGATGAGCAGTTCTTC
NA	NA	TRBV7-7	TRBJ2-1	CASSPSSYNEQFF	TGTGCTAGCAGCCCGAGCTCCTACAATGAGCAGTTCTTC
NA	NA	TRBV9	TRBJ2-7	CASSVDDFSYEQYF	TGTGCCAGCAGCGTAGACGACTTCTCCTACGAGCAGTACTTC
TRBD2	once	TRBV5-1	TRBJ2-2	CASSRGLAGNTGELFF	TGCGCCAGCAGCCGGGGACTAGCGGGAAACACCGGGGAGCTGTTTTTT
NA	NA	TRBV5-1	TRBJ1-1	CASSLGGMNTEAFF	TGCGCCAGCAGCTTGGGAGGGATGAACACTGAAGCTTTCTTT
TRBD1	NA	TRBV5-1	TRBJ1-1	CASSLTGGMNTEAFF	TGCGCCAGCAGCTTGACAGGGGGGATGAACACTGAAGCTTTCTTT
TRBD2	NA	TRBV18	TRBJ2-1	CASSPPFTSERYNEQFF	TGTGCCAGCTCACCACCGTTCACTAGCGAACGGTACAATGAGCAGTTCTTC
NA	NA	TRBV5-1	TRBJ2-3	CASSLELVSTDTQYF	TGCGCCAGCAGCTTGGAACTAGTAAGCACAGATACGCAGTATTTT
TRBD2	NA	TRBV14	TRBJ2-7	CASSQDKTSGRKQYF	TGTGCCAGCAGCCAGGACAAAACTAGCGGGAGGAAGCAGTACTTC
TRBD2	NA	TRBV4-3	TRBJ2-7	CASSQDIATSGYEQYF	TGCGCCAGCAGCCAAGATATTGCGACTAGCGGGTACGAGCAGTACTTC
TRBD1	once	TRBV30	TRBJ2-1	CAWSVGTGGYNEQFF	TGTGCCTGGAGTGTAGGGACAGGGGGCTACAATGAGCAGTTCTTC
TRBD2	NA	TRBV4-2	TRBJ2-1	CASSQPLAGLNEQFF	TGTGCCAGCAGCCAACCCCTAGCGGGCCTCAATGAGCAGTTCTTC
TRBD2	NA	TRBV4-2	TRBJ2-1	CASRLKLGTSGRNQDEQFF	TGTGCCAGCAGACTCAAACTGGGGACTAGCGGGAGAAATCAGGATGAGCAGTTCTTC
NA	NA	TRBV4-3	TRBJ2-1	CASSQGEEFSYNEQFF	TGCGCCAGCAGCCAAGGGGAGGAATTCTCCTACAATGAGCAGTTCTTC
NA	NA	TRBV28	TRBJ2-7	CASSPLRNEQYF	TGTGCCAGCAGTCCCCTACGAAACGAGCAGTACTTC
NA	NA	TRBV6-5	TRBJ2-7	CASSDFGAYEQYF	TGTGCCAGCAGTGACTTCGGGGCCTACGAGCAGTACTTC
TRBD2	NA	TRBV27	TRBJ2-1	CASSLLAGAYNEQFF	TGTGCCAGCAGTTTACTAGCGGGAGCGTACAATGAGCAGTTCTTC
TRBD1	NA	TRBV9	TRBJ2-3	CASTSGTAYTDTQYF	TGTGCCAGCACCTCCGGGACAGCTTACACAGATACGCAGTATTTT
NA	NA	TRBV29-1	TRBJ2-6	CSVDSGANVLTF	TGCAGCGTTGATTCGGGGGCCAACGTCCTGACTTTC
NA	few	TRBV19	TRBJ1-1	CASSSGLVEAFF	TGTGCCAGTTCAAGCGGGCTAGTAGAAGCTTTCTTT
NA	few	TRBV7-2	TRBJ2-6	CASSFRQGRPGANVLTF	TGTGCCAGCAGCTTCCGTCAGGGGCGGCCTGGGGCCAACGTCCTGACTTTC
NA	few	TRBV5-5	TRBJ1-1	CASTGMNTEAFF	TGTGCCAGTACAGGGATGAACACTGAAGCTTTCTTT
NA	NA	TRBV28	TRBJ1-3	CASSFYRAGNTIYF	TGTGCCAGCAGTTTTTACAGGGCTGGAAACACCATATATTTT
NA	NA	TRBV28	TRBJ2-2	CASSFSGSMTGELFF	TGTGCCAGCAGTTTTTCCGGGAGCATGACCGGGGAGCTGTTTTTT
TRBD2	NA	TRBV11-2	TRBJ2-1	CASSLRSGRDNEQFF	TGTGCCAGCAGCCTACGAAGCGGGAGGGATAATGAGCAGTTCTTC
NA	NA	TRBV6-5	TRBJ2-1	CASSLLGGPYNEQFF	TGTGCCAGCAGTCTGCTCGGGGGTCCCTACAATGAGCAGTTCTTC
NA	NA	TRBV13	TRBJ2-5	CASSSIRGGIETQYF	TGTGCCAGCAGCTCCATTAGGGGGGGTATAGAGACCCAGTACTTC
TRBD2	NA	TRBV19	TRBJ2-1	CASSMWTSGRGEQFF	TGTGCCAGTAGTATGTGGACTAGCGGGAGGGGTGAGCAGTTCTTC
TRBD1	NA	TRBV2	TRBJ2-5	CASSVTGGEETQYF	TGTGCCAGCAGTGTAACAGGGGGTGAGGAGACCCAGTACTTC
NA	NA	TRBV4-1	TRBJ2-7	CASSPAGGTYEQYF	TGCGCCAGCAGCCCAGCTGGCGGGACCTACGAGCAGTACTTC
NA	NA	TRBV7-2	TRBJ2-7	CASSSTGSAGEQYF	TGTGCCAGCAGCTCTACAGGGAGCGCAGGCGAGCAGTACTTC
NA	NA	TRBV2	TRBJ1-3	CASSRDFSGNTIYF	TGTGCCAGCAGCAGGGACTTCTCTGGAAACACCATATATTTT
NA	once	TRBV7-3	TRBJ1-5	CASSLGGTPYSNQPQHF	TGTGCCAGCAGCTTAGGAGGGACCCCTTATAGCAATCAGCCCCAGCATTTT
NA	NA	TRBV5-4	TRBJ2-1	CASSSTDRQFF	TGTGCCAGCAGCTCCACGGACAGGCAGTTCTTC
NA	NA	TRBV6-4	TRBJ2-6	CASRDTGSGANVLTF	TGTGCCAGCAGAGATACAGGCTCTGGGGCCAACGTCCTGACTTTC
TRBD2	NA	TRBV6-5	TRBJ2-1	CASREGGSDEQFF	TGTGCCAGCAGGGAGGGAGGGAGCGATGAGCAGTTCTTC
NA	NA	TRBV4-3	TRBJ2-7	CASSQDWGGEQYF	TGCGCCAGCAGCCAAGATTGGGGAGGCGAGCAGTACTTC
TRBD2	NA	TRBV5-6	TRBJ2-1	CASSLAGAGGPGNEQFF	TGTGCCAGCAGCTTGGCGGGAGCGGGAGGGCCGGGGAATGAGCAGTTCTTC
TRBD2	NA	TRBV11-3	TRBJ2-2	CASSGGDGPNTGELFF	TGTGCCAGCAGCGGGGGGGACGGACCGAACACCGGGGAGCTGTTTTTT
NA	NA	TRBV6-4	TRBJ2-3	CASSESGGAGTDTQYF	TGTGCCAGCAGTGAGTCGGGGGGCGCCGGTACAGATACGCAGTATTTT
TRBD1	few	TRBV4-1	TRBJ1-5	CASSQGQGVSTSNQPQHF	TGCGCCAGCAGCCAGGGACAGGGTGTTTCTACGAGCAATCAGCCCCAGCATTTT
NA	NA	TRBV27	TRBJ1-2	CASSFLGLVGGYTF	TGTGCCAGCAGTTTTCTTGGACTAGTTGGTGGCTACACCTTC
NA	few	TRBV27	TRBJ2-1	CASSSGTTTYNEQFF	TGTGCCAGCAGTTCAGGGACAACGACCTACAATGAGCAGTTCTTC
TRBD2	NA	TRBV7-3	TRBJ2-2	CASSATSGRADYTGELFF	TGTGCCAGCAGCGCTACTAGCGGGAGGGCCGATTACACCGGGGAGCTGTTTTTT
NA	NA	TRBV4-3	TRBJ2-1	CASSQGGTYTDEQFF	TGCGCCAGCAGCCAAGGAGGGACTTATACCGATGAGCAGTTCTTC
NA	NA	TRBV18	TRBJ2-7	CASSASGGYEQYF	TGTGCCAGCTCAGCTTCAGGGGGGTACGAGCAGTACTTC
NA	once	TRBV28	TRBJ1-2	CASSFSQNYGYTF	TGTGCCAGCAGTTTCAGTCAAAACTATGGCTACACCTTC
NA	NA	TRBV6-4	TRBJ2-1	CASSDLQGHNEQFF	TGTGCCAGCAGTGACTTACAGGGCCACAATGAGCAGTTCTTC
NA	NA	TRBV14	TRBJ2-5	CASSAPTGFGETQYF	TGTGCCAGCAGCGCACCTACAGGGTTCGGGGAGACCCAGTACTTC
NA	NA	TRBV5-5	TRBJ2-7	CASSWTGGSLYEQYF	TGTGCCAGCAGCTGGACTGGCGGCTCCCTCTACGAGCAGTACTTC